Below are 8 T cell receptor beta chains sequenced from a single sample in a study of long-term antiretroviral therapy in people with HIV. Samples were assayed with immunoSEQ v3.0 at survey level. Libraries were prepared by immunoSEQ multiplex PCR; TCRdb keeps only in-frame clonotypes and omits some of them. The repertoire includes 30,000 to 35,000 clones, roughly 77% of them detected once, and approximately 3% sits in the top ten. This sample comprised unsorted PBMCs, obtained 1.9 years after starting antiretroviral therapy. All receptors derive from a man between 18 and 35 years old with HIV.

V is TRBV30 and J is TRBJ1-1; D is ambiguous. The CDR3 spans 11 residues. Per the germline V gene, CDR1 is GTSNPN and CDR2 is SVGIG (reference sequence). Trimming took off 2 bases at V and 10 bases at J, with 11 bases between the two ends. The CDR3 is CAWSPPWGAFF. Written as DNA, the CDR3 is TGTGCCTGGAGTCCCCCCTGGGGAGCTTTCTTT.

This chain links TRBV28 with TRBJ2-3; no reliable D call. The germline V and J ends were trimmed by 5 bases and 5 bases, with 11 bases remaining between them. Germline lookup yields CDR1 MDHEN and CDR2 SYDVKM. The CDR3 length is 13 residues. The CDR3 region is CASSPLVGDTQYF. In nucleotides, the CDR3 is TGTGCCAGCAGTCCCCTCGTCGGAGATACGCAGTATTTT.

J is TRBJ2-3 and V is TRBV27, with D uncertain. Germline CDR1 MNHEY, CDR2 SMNVEV (reference sequence). The CDR3 is 17 residues long. V lost 8 bases to trimming and J lost 2 bases, with 23 bases between them. The CDR3 protein is CASGKLPTRRVTDTQYF. The CDR3 DNA sequence: TGTGCCAGCGGAAAACTTCCGACCCGGCGAGTCACAGATACGCAGTATTTT.

V usage is TRBV9 and J usage is TRBJ1-2; 9 bases match TRBD1. From germline, CDR1 is SGDLS and CDR2 YYNGEE. The CDR3 is made up of 15 amino acids. V lost 6 bases and J lost 4; bases outside the gene matches: 10. The CDR3 coding sequence is TGTGCCAGCAATATAAACCCGGGACAGGGCTATGGCTACACCTTC. This encodes CASNINPGQGYGYTF.

This chain joins TRBV6-1 and TRBJ1-5; no firm D call. The germline V gene has CDR1 MNHNS and CDR2 SASEGT. The V end lost 5 bases, the J end lost 1 base, and 12 bases lay between the germline ends. The CDR3 is made up of 15 amino acids. CDR3: CASSSLVESNQPQHF. In DNA, the CDR3 is TGTGCCAGCAGTTCACTGGTCGAGAGCAATCAGCCCCAGCATTTT.

The CDR3 DNA reads as TGTGCCAGCGAAGGAAGGGCTGGGTACCAAGAGACCCAGTACTTC. It specifies CASEGRAGYQETQYF. The chain employs TRBV2 and TRBJ2-5, with unresolved D. Germline V lookup: CDR1 SNHLY, CDR2 FYNNEI. The V end was cut by 8 bases, the J end by 0 bases, with 16 bases between. There are 15 residues in the CDR3.

This chain connects TRBV9 to TRBJ1-2; 7 nucleotides match TRBD1. Trimming took 5 bases from V and 4 from J; bases not matched to a gene: 8. This CDR3 comprises 14 residues. Germline-derived CDR1 and CDR2 are SGDLS and YYNGEE. CDR3: CASRGVGQVYGYTF. CDR3 sequence (DNA): TGTGCCAGCAGGGGCGTTGGACAGGTCTATGGCTACACCTTC.

The chain couples TRBV6-4 to TRBJ2-7, with 16 bases identical to TRBD2. Germline CDR1 is MRHNA and CDR2 is SNTAGT. Unmatched junction bases numbered 3, after V lost 4 bases and J lost 0 bases. There are 17 residues in the CDR3. CDR3 residues: CASSGGLAGGNSYEQYV. Written as DNA, the CDR3 is TGTGCCAGCAGTGGGGGACTAGCGGGGGGGAACTCCTACGAGCAGTACGTC.